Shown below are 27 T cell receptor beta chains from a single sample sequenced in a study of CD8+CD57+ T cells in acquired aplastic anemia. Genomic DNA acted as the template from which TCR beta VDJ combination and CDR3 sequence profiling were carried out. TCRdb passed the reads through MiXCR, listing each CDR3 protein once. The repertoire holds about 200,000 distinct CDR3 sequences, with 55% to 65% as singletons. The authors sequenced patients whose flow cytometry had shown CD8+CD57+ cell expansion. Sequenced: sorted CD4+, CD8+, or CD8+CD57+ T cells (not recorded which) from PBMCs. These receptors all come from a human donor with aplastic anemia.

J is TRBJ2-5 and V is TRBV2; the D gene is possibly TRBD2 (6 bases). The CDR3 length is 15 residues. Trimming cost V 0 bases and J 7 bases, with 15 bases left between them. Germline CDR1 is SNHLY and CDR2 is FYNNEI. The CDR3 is CASSEATWTGGTQYF. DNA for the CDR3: TGTGCCAGCAGTGAAGCGACCTGGACCGGGGGGACCCAGTACTTC. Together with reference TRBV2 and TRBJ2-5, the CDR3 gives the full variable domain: EPEVTQTPSHQVTQMGQEVILRCVPISNHLYFYWYRQILGQKVEFLVSFYNNEISEKSEIFDDQFSVERPDGSNFTLKIRSTKLEDSAMYFCASSEATWTGGTQYFGPGTRLLVL.

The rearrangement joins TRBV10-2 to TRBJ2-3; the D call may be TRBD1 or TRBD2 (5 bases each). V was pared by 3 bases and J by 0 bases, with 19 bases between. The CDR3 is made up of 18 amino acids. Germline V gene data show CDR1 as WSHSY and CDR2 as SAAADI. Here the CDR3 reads CASSERDDRYDSTDTQYF. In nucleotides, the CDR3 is TGCGCCAGCAGTGAACGGGACGATCGTTATGATAGCACAGATACGCAGTATTTT.

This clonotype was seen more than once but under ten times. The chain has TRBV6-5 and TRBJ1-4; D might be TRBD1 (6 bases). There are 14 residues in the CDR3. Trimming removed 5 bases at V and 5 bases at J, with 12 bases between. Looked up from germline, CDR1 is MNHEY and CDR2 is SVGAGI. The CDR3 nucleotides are TGTGCCAGCAGTCCCGGACAGACCAATGAAAAACTGTTTTTT. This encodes CASSPGQTNEKLFF.

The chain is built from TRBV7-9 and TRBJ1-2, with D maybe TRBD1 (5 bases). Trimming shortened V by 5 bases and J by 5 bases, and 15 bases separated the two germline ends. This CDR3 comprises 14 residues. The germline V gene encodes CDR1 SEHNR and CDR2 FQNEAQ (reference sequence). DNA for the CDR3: TGTGCCAGCAGCCCTCAGGGTTTCGGGTATGGCTACACCTTC. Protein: CASSPQGFGYGYTF. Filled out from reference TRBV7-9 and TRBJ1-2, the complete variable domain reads DTGVSQNPRHKITKRGQNVTFRCDPISEHNRLYWYRQTLGQGPEFLTYFQNEAQLEKSRLLSDRFSAERPKGSFSTLEIQRTEQGDSAMYLCASSPQGFGYGYTFGSGTRLTVV.

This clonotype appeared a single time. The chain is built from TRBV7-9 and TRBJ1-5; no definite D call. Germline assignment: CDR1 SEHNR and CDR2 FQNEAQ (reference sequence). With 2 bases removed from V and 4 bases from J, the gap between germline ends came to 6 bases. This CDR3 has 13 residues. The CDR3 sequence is CASSLKVNQPQHF. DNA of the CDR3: TGTGCCAGCAGCTTAAAAGTAAATCAGCCCCAGCATTTT.

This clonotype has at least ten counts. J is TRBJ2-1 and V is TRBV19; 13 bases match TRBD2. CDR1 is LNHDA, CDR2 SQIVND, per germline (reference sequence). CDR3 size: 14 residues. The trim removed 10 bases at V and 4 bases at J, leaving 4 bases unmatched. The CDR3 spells CATRLAGGYNEQFF. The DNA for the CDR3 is TGTGCCACCAGACTAGCGGGGGGTTACAATGAGCAGTTCTTC.

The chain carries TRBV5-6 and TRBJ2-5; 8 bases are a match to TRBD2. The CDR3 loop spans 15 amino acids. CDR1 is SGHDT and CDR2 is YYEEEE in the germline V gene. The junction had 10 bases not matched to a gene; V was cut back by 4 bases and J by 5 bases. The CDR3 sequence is CASSQGSGGGETQYF. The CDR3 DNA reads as TGTGCCAGCAGCCAGGGGAGCGGGGGCGGTGAGACCCAGTACTTC.

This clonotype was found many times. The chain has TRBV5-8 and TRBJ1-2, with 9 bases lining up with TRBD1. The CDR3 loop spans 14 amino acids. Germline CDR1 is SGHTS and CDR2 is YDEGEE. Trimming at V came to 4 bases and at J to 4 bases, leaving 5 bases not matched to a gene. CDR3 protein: CASSARGQGYGYTF. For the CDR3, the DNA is TGTGCCAGCAGCGCCCGGGGACAGGGCTATGGCTACACCTTC.

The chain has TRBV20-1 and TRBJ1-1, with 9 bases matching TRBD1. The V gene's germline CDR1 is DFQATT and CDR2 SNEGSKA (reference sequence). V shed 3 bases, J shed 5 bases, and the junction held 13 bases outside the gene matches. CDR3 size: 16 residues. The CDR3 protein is CSARDPGTGIWTEAFF. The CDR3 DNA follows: TGCAGTGCTAGGGATCCCGGGACAGGGATATGGACTGAAGCTTTCTTT.

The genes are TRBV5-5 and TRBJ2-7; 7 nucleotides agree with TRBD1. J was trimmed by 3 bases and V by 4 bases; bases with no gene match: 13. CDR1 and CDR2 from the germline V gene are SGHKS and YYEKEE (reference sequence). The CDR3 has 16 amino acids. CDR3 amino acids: CASSPETGKGGYEQYF. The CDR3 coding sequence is TGTGCCAGCAGCCCAGAGACAGGGAAAGGGGGCTACGAGCAGTACTTC.

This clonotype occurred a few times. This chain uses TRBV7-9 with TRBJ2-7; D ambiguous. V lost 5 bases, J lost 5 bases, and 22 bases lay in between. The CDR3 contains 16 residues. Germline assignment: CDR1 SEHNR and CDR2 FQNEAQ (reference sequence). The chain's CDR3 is CASSLEVFSDGDEQYF. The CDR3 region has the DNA TGTGCCAGCAGCCTCGAGGTGTTCTCGGACGGCGACGAGCAGTACTTC.

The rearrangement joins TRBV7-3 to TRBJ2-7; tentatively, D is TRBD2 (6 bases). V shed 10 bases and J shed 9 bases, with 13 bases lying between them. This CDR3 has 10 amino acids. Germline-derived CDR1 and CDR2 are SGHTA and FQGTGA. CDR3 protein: CATSLGGQYF. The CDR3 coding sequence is TGTGCCACTTCACTGGGGGGGCAGTACTTC.

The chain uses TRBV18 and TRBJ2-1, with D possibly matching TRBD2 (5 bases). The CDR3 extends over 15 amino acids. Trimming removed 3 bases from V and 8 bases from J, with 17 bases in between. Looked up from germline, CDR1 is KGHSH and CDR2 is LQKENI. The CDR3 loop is CASSPEDSEADEQFF. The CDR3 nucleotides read TGTGCCAGCTCACCTGAAGATAGCGAGGCTGATGAGCAGTTCTTC.

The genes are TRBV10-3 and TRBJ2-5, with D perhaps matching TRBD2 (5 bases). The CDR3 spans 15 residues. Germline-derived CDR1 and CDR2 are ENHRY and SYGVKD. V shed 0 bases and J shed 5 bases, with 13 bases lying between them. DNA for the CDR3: TGTGCCATCAGTGAGTCAGTGGGGTCGGGGGAGACCCAGTACTTC. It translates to CAISESVGSGETQYF.

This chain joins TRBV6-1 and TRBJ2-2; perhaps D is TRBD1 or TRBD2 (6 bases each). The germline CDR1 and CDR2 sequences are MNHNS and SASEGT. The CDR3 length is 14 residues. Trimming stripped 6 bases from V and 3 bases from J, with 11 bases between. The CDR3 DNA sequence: TGTGCCAGCAGCAACAGGGAGGACACCGGGGAGCTGTTTTTT. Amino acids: CASSNREDTGELFF.

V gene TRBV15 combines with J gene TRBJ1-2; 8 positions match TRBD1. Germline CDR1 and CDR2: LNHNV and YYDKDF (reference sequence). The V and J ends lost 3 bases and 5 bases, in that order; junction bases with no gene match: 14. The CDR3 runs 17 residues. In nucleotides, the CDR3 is TGTGCCACCAGCAGCTCCAGGTCGGGACAGGTCTTATATGGCTACACCTTC. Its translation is CATSSSRSGQVLYGYTF.

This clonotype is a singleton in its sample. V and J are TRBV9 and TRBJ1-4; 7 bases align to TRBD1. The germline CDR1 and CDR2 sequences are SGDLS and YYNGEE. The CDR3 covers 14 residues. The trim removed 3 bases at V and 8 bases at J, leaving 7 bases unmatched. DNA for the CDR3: TGTGCCAGCAGCGCCGGGACAGTTAACGAAAAACTGTTTTTT. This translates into CASSAGTVNEKLFF.

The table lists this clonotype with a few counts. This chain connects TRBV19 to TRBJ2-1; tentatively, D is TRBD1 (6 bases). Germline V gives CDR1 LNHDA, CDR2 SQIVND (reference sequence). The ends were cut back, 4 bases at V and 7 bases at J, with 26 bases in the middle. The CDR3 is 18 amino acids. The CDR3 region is CASSKSRQEHGWPNEQFF. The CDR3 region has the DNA TGTGCCAGTAGTAAGTCGAGACAGGAACACGGGTGGCCGAATGAGCAGTTCTTC.

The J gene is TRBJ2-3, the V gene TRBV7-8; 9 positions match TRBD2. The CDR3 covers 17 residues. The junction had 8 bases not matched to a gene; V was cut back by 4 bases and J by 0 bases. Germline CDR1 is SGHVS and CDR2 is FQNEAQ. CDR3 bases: TGTGCCAGCAGCTATTTAGCGGGGGCCACTAGCACAGATACGCAGTATTTT. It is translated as CASSYLAGATSTDTQYF.

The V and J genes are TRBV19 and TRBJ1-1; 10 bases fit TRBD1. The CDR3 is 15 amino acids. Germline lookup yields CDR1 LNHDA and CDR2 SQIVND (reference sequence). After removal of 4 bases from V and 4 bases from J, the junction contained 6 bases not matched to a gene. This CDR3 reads CASSTLGQGSTEAFF. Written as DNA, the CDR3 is TGTGCCAGTAGTACCTTGGGACAGGGGAGCACTGAAGCTTTCTTT.

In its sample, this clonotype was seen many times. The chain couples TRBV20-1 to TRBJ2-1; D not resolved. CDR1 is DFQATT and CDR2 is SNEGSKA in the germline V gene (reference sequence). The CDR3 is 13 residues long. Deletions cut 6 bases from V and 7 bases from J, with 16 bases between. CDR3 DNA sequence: TGCAGTGCGGCGTGGGTCTCCTTTAATGAGCAGTTCTTC. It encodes CSAAWVSFNEQFF.

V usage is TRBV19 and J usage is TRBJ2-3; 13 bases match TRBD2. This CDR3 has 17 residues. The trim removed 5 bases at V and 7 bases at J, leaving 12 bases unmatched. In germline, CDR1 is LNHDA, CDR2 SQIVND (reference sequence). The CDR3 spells CASSPPRTSGGSNTQYF. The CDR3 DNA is TGTGCCAGTAGTCCACCAAGGACTAGCGGGGGCTCCAATACGCAGTATTTT. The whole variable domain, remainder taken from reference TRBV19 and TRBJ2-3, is DGGITQSPKYLFRKEGQNVTLSCEQNLNHDAMYWYRQDPGQGLRLIYYSQIVNDFQKGDIAEGYSVSREKKESFPLTVTSAQKNPTAFYLCASSPPRTSGGSNTQYFGPGTRLTVL.

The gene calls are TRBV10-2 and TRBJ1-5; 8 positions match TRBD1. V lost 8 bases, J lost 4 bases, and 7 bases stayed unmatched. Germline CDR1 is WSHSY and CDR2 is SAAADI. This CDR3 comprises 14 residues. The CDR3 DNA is TGCGCCAGCGGGGGACAGGATCTGAATCAGCCCCAGCATTTT. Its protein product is CASGGQDLNQPQHF.

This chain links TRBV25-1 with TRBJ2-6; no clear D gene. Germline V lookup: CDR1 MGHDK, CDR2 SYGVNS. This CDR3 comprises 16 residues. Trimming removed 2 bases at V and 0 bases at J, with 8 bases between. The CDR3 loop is CASSEISVSGANVLTF. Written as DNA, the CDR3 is TGTGCCAGCAGTGAAATATCAGTCTCTGGGGCCAACGTCCTGACTTTC. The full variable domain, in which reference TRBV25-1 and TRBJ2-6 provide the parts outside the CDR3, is EADIYQTPRYLVIGTGKKITLECSQTMGHDKMYWYQQDPGMELHLIHYSYGVNSTEKGDLSSESTVSRIRTEHFPLTLESARPSHTSQYLCASSEISVSGANVLTFGAGSRLTVL.

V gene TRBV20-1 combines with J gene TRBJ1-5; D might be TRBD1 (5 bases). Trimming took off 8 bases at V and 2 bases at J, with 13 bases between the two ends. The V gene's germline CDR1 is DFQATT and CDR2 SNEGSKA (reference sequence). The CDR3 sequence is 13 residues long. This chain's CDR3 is CSSGEGGNQPQHF. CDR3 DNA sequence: TGCAGTTCGGGGGAGGGAGGCAATCAGCCCCAGCATTTT.

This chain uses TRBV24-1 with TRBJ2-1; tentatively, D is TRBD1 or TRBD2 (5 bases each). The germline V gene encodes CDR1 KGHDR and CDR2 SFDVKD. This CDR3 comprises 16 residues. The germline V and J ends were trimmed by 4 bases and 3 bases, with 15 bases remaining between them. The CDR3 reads CATSDPGTENYNEQFF. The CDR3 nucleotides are TGTGCCACCAGTGACCCCGGGACCGAAAACTACAATGAGCAGTTCTTC.

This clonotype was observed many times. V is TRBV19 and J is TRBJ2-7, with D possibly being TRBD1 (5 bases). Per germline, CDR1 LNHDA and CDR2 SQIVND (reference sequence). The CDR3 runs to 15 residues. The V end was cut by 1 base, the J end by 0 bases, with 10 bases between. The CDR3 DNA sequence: TGTGCCAGTAGTATAGTGGGGCATCACTCCTACGAGCAGTACTTC. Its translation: CASSIVGHHSYEQYF.